Included here is one TCR beta chain sequence, with context. This clone occurred once. Its antigen is not yet known. No base-level quality is on record; no much larger clone is a single base apart. TCRbeta CDR3 regions were amplified from genomic DNA by means of the immunoSEQ Assay, a bias-controlled multiplex PCR. Per the authors' processing: The number of nucleated cells in each sample was estimated from the amplification of reference gene primers within the assay. To quantify the absolute abundance of each unique TCRbeta CDR3 rearrangement, sequence reads were collapsed and filtered. For each sample, productive Simpson clonality was calculated by taking the square root of Simpson's diversity index across productive rearrangements. This is the immuneACCESS table as TCRdb keeps it, with only in-frame sequences that have V and J called. A part of the clones is gone; compared with another copy, unresolved V genes explain less than half, and the rest is unexplained. The V and J calls and clone size are taken from that table; D and trimming were inferred from the DNA. Across this sample there are tens of thousands of clones, with about 90% seen only once. About 13% of the sample lies in the top ten.

The entry originates in a study of blood T cell repertoires in COVID-19 (dated by TCRdb to 2020 to 2021). Turning to the overall study: The collaborator samples originated in the United States, Italy and Spain and spanned the acute and convalescent phases of COVID-19. The prospective study material was composed of cDNA or gDNA derived from T cells, B-cell-depleted T cells, or PBMCs. Deeply sampled blood TCRbeta repertoires from subjects exposed to, actively infected with, or recovered from COVID-19 were included in the dataset. The repertoires were released in a freely available public database intended as a resource for research on the immune response to SARS-CoV-2. The samples were drawn from the first 160 participants of the ongoing ImmuneRACE study and from roughly 1,300 subjects provided by 6 global collaborators. A de-identified subject ID, COVID-19 status, age in years and sex were almost always included in the sample metadata. Where available, HLA class I and class II types were taken from metadata supplied by the sample provider and were not determined by assay-based typing.

Summary of the overall study and its limitations: How much clinical and demographic metadata was included differed by source and by participant, and the metadata was provided uncurated.

V loses 1 base of germline sequence and J loses 6 bases, and the interval between the two ends is 13 bases. Looking up the germline V gene yields CDR1 SGHTA and CDR2 FQGNSA. Reading from cysteine to phenylalanine, the CDR3 counts 14 amino acids. Only the CDR3 portion is preserved as DNA: 42 bases, with reading frame beginning at the first base. The collaborating institutions used their own protocols to collect whole blood in K2EDTA tubes. For TCRbeta analysis, collaborators shipped samples as frozen whole blood, isolated PBMCs, or DNA extracted from either of those sample types. This receptor chain uses TRBV7-2 and TRBJ2-7, with no reliable assignment of the D segment. The sequencing input was peripheral blood. The sequence derives from a human donor with active COVID-19. The donor label of this sample is uncertain. The CDR3 has the sequence CASSLDPVPGEQYF. The DNA sequence follows: TGTGCCAGCAGCTTAGACCCGGTTCCGGGCGAGCAGTACTTC. When the CDR3 is completed using the reference TRBV7-2 and TRBJ2-7 genes on either side, the full variable domain is GAGVSQSPSNKVTEKGKDVELRCDPISGHTALYWYRQSLGQGLEFLIYFQGNSAPDKSGLPSDRFSAERTGGSVSTLTIQRTQQEDSAVYLCASSLDPVPGEQYFGPGTRLTVT.